The 22 T cell receptor beta chains below were found in one sample sequenced in a study of blood T cell repertoires in COVID-19. Repertoires were generated with immunoSEQ multiplex PCR, while TCRdb's copy carries only in-frame clones and drops some. This table holds some 60,000 clones, 65% to 80% found once. The sample taken for sequencing was peripheral blood. The receptors originated from a man aged 25 to 40 with COVID-19, enrolled during active disease.

DNA for the CDR3: TGTGCCAGCAGCCCTGGACTCGCGAACTCCTACGAGCAGTACTTC. This encodes CASSPGLANSYEQYF. The chain recombines TRBV6-2 or TRBV6-3 with TRBJ2-7; weak D call: TRBD2 (5 bases). V was shortened by 6 bases and J by 0 bases, with 15 bases between the two germline ends. Germline values: CDR1 MNHEY, CDR2 SVGEGT. CDR3 size: 15 residues.

V gene TRBV12-5 combines with J gene TRBJ2-7, with a weak D call TRBD1 (6 bases). CDR3 length equals 15 residues. The V end was cut by 0 bases, the J end by 2 bases, with 11 bases between. CDR1 and CDR2 (germline): LGHNT, FRNRAP. The CDR3 sequence is CASGLVLSGAYEQYF. The CDR3 coding sequence is TGTGCTAGTGGTTTGGTACTCTCAGGGGCCTACGAGCAGTACTTC.

This sequence joins TRBV20-1 and TRBJ2-7, with 8 bases identical to TRBD2. J lost 0 bases, V lost 3 bases, and 10 bases had no gene match. Germline-derived CDR1 and CDR2 are DFQATT and SNEGSKA (reference sequence). CDR3 size: 16 residues. The CDR3 DNA sequence: TGCAGTGCTAGTGGGGGCACGGGAGGGACCTCCTACGAGCAGTACTTC. Translation: CSASGGTGGTSYEQYF.

The genes are TRBV5-4 and TRBJ1-2; the D is unclear. Germline V lookup: CDR1 SGHNT, CDR2 YYREEE (reference sequence). V gave up 1 base and J gave up 0 bases, with 10 bases separating them. The CDR3 has 15 amino acids. This CDR3 reads CASSLTARTNYGYTF. The CDR3 DNA reads TGTGCCAGCAGCTTGACTGCGCGGACTAACTATGGCTACACCTTC.

The rearrangement joins TRBV4-3 to TRBJ2-3; 7 bases match TRBD1. Losses at the gene ends were 4 bases for V and 4 bases for J; bases not matched to a gene: 5. The CDR3 has 14 residues. Germline-derived CDR1 and CDR2 are LGHNA and YSLEER. The CDR3 coding sequence is TGCGCCAGCAGCCGAAGACAGGGCTCAGATACGCAGTATTTT. Translating gives CASSRRQGSDTQYF.

The CDR3 loop is CASSFSGRAEETQYF. In nucleotides, the CDR3 is TGTGCCAGCAGCTTTAGCGGGAGGGCCGAAGAGACCCAGTACTTC. J is TRBJ2-5 and V is TRBV9, with 11 nucleotides matching TRBD2. The junction had 5 bases not matched to a gene; V was cut back by 4 bases and J by 3 bases. The CDR3 has 15 residues. Germline assignment: CDR1 SGDLS and CDR2 YYNGEE.

The chain carries TRBV9 and TRBJ2-7, with D perhaps TRBD2 (6 bases). Trimming took off 6 bases at V and 0 bases at J, with 13 bases between the two ends. This CDR3 is built from 14 residues. The V gene's germline CDR1 is SGDLS and CDR2 YYNGEE. Written as DNA, the CDR3 is TGTGCCAGCACGACGGGAGACAGCTCCTACGAGCAGTACTTC. It codes for CASTTGDSSYEQYF.

This chain uses TRBV15 with TRBJ1-2, with a weak D call TRBD1 (5 bases). The germline CDR1 and CDR2 sequences are LNHNV and YYDKDF (reference sequence). V lost 5 bases and J 5 bases, leaving 15 bases between the germline ends. The CDR3 is 14 residues long. As DNA, the CDR3 is TGTGCCACCAGCCCAGTTTCTGGGGGGTATGGCTACACCTTC. Amino acids: CATSPVSGGYGYTF. The variable domain in full, completed from reference TRBV15 and TRBJ1-2, reads DAMVIQNPRYQVTQFGKPVTLSCSQTLNHNVMYWYQQKSSQAPKLLFHYYDKDFNNEADTPDNFQSRRPNTSFCFLDIRSPGLGDTAMYLCATSPVSGGYGYTFGSGTRLTVV.

The genes are TRBV6-2 or TRBV6-3 and TRBJ2-7; TRBD1 matches 10 bases. With 0 bases clipped from V and 7 bases from J, the junction kept 6 bases outside the gene matches. CDR3 length: 15 amino acids. The V gene's germline CDR1 is MNHEY and CDR2 SVGEGT. The CDR3 loop reads CASSYSGQGVKEQYF. DNA for the CDR3: TGTGCCAGCAGTTACTCCGGACAGGGGGTAAAAGAGCAGTACTTC.

V usage is TRBV28 and J usage is TRBJ2-2, with D tentatively TRBD2 (7 bases). The CDR3 extends over 15 amino acids. Germline values: CDR1 MDHEN, CDR2 SYDVKM. V was pared by 3 bases and J by 4 bases, with 12 bases between. The CDR3 loop is CASSFPGEGTGELFF. The DNA of the CDR3 is TGTGCCAGCAGTTTCCCAGGGGAGGGCACCGGGGAGCTGTTTTTT.

The chain couples TRBV30 to TRBJ2-7; 7 bases are a match to TRBD2. Germline CDR1 is GTSNPN and CDR2 is SVGIG (reference sequence). The CDR3 consists of 13 residues. J lost 3 bases, V lost 5 bases, and 7 bases had no gene match. The CDR3 is CAWEPGTNYEQYF. DNA for the CDR3: TGTGCCTGGGAACCCGGGACTAACTACGAGCAGTACTTC.

The J gene is TRBJ2-3, the V gene TRBV4-3; 11 bases agree with TRBD1. CDR3 length: 19 residues. V gave up 0 bases and J gave up 1 base; unmatched junction bases: 9. The germline V gene encodes CDR1 LGHNA and CDR2 YSLEER. CDR3 in DNA: TGCGCCAGCAGCCAAGAATGGGACAGGGGGGCGTCCCGCACAGATACGCAGTATTTT. Translation: CASSQEWDRGASRTDTQYF.

This clone was counted only a few times. CDR3 in amino acids: CASSPGGGGDTQYF. The CDR3, as DNA: TGTGCCAGCAGCCCCGGGGGGGGAGGCGATACGCAGTATTTT. The chain is built from TRBV3-1 (or the pseudogene TRBV3-2) and TRBJ2-3; TRBD2 matches at 8 bases. V trimming: 4 bases; J trimming: 6 bases; junction bases outside the gene matches: 6. Per the germline V gene, CDR1 is LGHDT and CDR2 is YNNKEL (reference sequence). The CDR3 runs 14 residues.

Of note for this clone: Other DNA sequences in this sample translate to the same CDR3. The chain joins TRBV3-1 (or the pseudogene TRBV3-2) to TRBJ2-3; 9 bases match TRBD2. V lost 6 bases to trimming and J lost 0 bases; unmatched junction nucleotides: 4. Germline CDR1 LGHDT, CDR2 YNNKEL (reference sequence). The CDR3 has 15 residues. The CDR3 sequence: CASSPTSGSTDTQYF. In nucleotides, the CDR3 is TGTGCCAGCAGTCCGACTAGCGGTAGCACAGATACGCAGTATTTT.

V usage is TRBV11-3 and J usage is TRBJ1-4; D perhaps matches TRBD1 (6 bases). V lost 1 base to trimming and J lost 6 bases, with 12 bases between them. The CDR3 covers 15 residues. Germline CDR1 SGHNT, CDR2 YENEEA. CDR3 region: CASSLAGRGDEKLFF. DNA for the CDR3: TGTGCCAGCAGCTTAGCCGGCAGGGGCGATGAAAAACTGTTTTTT.

The chain uses TRBV7-9 and TRBJ2-4; 8 bases are shared with TRBD2. Germline CDR1 and CDR2: SEHNR and FQNEAQ (reference sequence). The CDR3 has 19 amino acids. V was pared by 5 bases and J by 3 bases, with 18 bases of the junction left unmatched. The CDR3 loop is CASSPPRASGGPFKNIQYF. DNA for the CDR3: TGTGCCAGCAGCCCACCTCGAGCGAGCGGGGGCCCTTTCAAAAACATTCAGTACTTC.

For this clone: The sample holds other DNA sequences that translate to the same CDR3. V gene TRBV6-2 or TRBV6-3 combines with J gene TRBJ1-2; 10 bases map to TRBD1. J lost 8 bases, V lost 2 bases, and 5 bases had no gene match. The CDR3 is 14 amino acids. Germline V gene sequence: CDR1 MNHEY, CDR2 SVGEGT. In DNA form, the CDR3 reads TGTGCCAGCAGTTACCGCGACAGGGGGCACGGCTACACCTTC. This translates into CASSYRDRGHGYTF.

The chain has TRBV7-9 and TRBJ1-1; no definite D call. Germline V gives CDR1 SEHNR, CDR2 FQNEAQ (reference sequence). With 5 bases removed from V and 1 base from J, the gap between germline ends came to 14 bases. The length of the CDR3 is 15 residues. The CDR3 is CASSPRAGENTEAFF. CDR3 DNA sequence: TGTGCCAGCAGCCCGCGGGCAGGAGAGAACACTGAAGCTTTCTTT. The whole variable domain, filled in from reference TRBV7-9 and TRBJ1-1, reads DTGVSQNPRHKITKRGQNVTFRCDPISEHNRLYWYRQTLGQGPEFLTYFQNEAQLEKSRLLSDRFSAERPKGSFSTLEIQRTEQGDSAMYLCASSPRAGENTEAFFGQGTRLTVV.

V and J are TRBV5-4 and TRBJ2-1; D is possibly TRBD2 (6 bases). Germline-derived CDR1 and CDR2 are SGHNT and YYREEE (reference sequence). The length of the CDR3 is 13 residues. Trimming took off 4 bases at V and 10 bases at J, with 15 bases between the two ends. For the CDR3, the DNA is TGTGCCAGCAGCGGCCGCCTTAGCGGAGAGCAGTTCTTC. This sequence encodes CASSGRLSGEQFF.

Comment on this clone: The germline gene is not matched at one end of the junction; a read error may be the cause. The rearrangement links TRBV7-7 to TRBJ2-7, with a weak D call TRBD2 (5 bases). This CDR3 comprises 15 residues. Germline CDR1 and CDR2: SSHAT and FNYEAQ (reference sequence). The CDR3 sequence: CASSRPLRARYEQYF. The CDR3 DNA reads TGTGCTAGCAGCCGGCCCCTGAGGGCCCGCTACGAGCAGTACTTC.

J is TRBJ2-5 and V is TRBV4-1; the D is unclear. Trimming cost V 0 bases and J 1 base, with 6 bases left between them. The germline CDR1 and CDR2 sequences are MGHRA and YSYEKL. This CDR3 contains 14 residues. CDR3: CASSQDQLQETQYF. The CDR3 bases are TGCGCCAGCAGCCAAGATCAACTCCAAGAGACCCAGTACTTC.

This clone was seen a single time. This chain links TRBV6-5 with TRBJ1-1, with D unclear. The V end lost 10 bases, the J end lost 6 bases, and 18 bases lay between the germline ends. The length of the CDR3 is 13 residues. Per the germline V gene, CDR1 is MNHEY and CDR2 is SVGAGI. The CDR3 DNA reads TGTGCCACCTGTAGCGGGGTCCCCCCTGAAGCTTTCTTT. Translated: CATCSGVPPEAFF.